This entry lists 7 T cell receptor beta chains sequenced from one sample in a study of cytomegalovirus exposure and HLA in healthy donors. The PCR ran on 60 Vbeta and 13 Jbeta primers. TCRdb's table, derived via immunoSEQ multiplex PCR, lists solely in-frame clones and lacks some. The sample holds around 260,000 clones, 80% seen once. Sequenced: PBMCs. The receptors come from a girl aged 2 to 9 in good health and CMV-seronegative.

V and J are TRBV27 and TRBJ1-4; the D is unclear. The CDR3 is 15 amino acids. Trimming cost V 6 bases and J 2 bases, with 13 bases left between them. In germline, CDR1 is MNHEY, CDR2 SMNVEV (reference sequence). For the CDR3, the DNA is TGTGCCAGCAGCACACAACGGAGGACTAATGAAAAACTGTTTTTT. It codes for CASSTQRRTNEKLFF.

In its sample, this clone was seen a few times. This sequence joins TRBV27 and TRBJ2-3, with 8 bases aligning to TRBD1. CDR1 and CDR2 from the germline V gene are MNHEY and SMNVEV (reference sequence). J gave up 5 bases and V 5 bases, and 15 bases lay outside the gene matches. The CDR3 runs 17 residues. CDR3 in amino acids: CASSPYPGAGGKDTQYF. The CDR3 DNA reads TGTGCCAGCAGTCCGTACCCAGGGGCAGGGGGCAAAGATACGCAGTATTTT.

The rearrangement joins TRBV9 to TRBJ1-2, with D maybe TRBD1 (5 bases). This CDR3 has 14 residues. Germline values: CDR1 SGDLS, CDR2 YYNGEE. Trimming removed 4 bases at V and 2 bases at J, with 12 bases between. DNA of the CDR3: TGTGCCAGCAGCACCATACAGGACAACTATGGCTACACCTTC. It translates to CASSTIQDNYGYTF.

The genes are TRBV7-3 and TRBJ2-6; a weak D match, TRBD1 (6 bases). Germline V CDR1 and CDR2: SGHTA, FQGTGA. This CDR3 spans 21 amino acids. V was shortened by 2 bases and J by 1 base, with 24 bases between the two germline ends. CDR3 sequence reads: CASSLYHVNRVGSSGANVLTF. CDR3 bases: TGTGCCAGCAGCTTATATCACGTAAACAGGGTTGGGTCGTCTGGGGCCAACGTCCTGACTTTC.

The chain is built from TRBV28 and TRBJ2-7; TRBD1 aligns across 10 bases. Trimming removed 6 bases from V and 2 bases from J; junction bases left unmatched: 7. The germline V gene encodes CDR1 MDHEN and CDR2 SYDVKM. CDR3 length equals 15 residues. CDR3 nucleotides: TGTGCCAGCAGAGGAGCGACAGGGGGCCCCTACGAGCAGTACTTC. Translation gives CASRGATGGPYEQYF.

The chain links TRBV11-2 to TRBJ2-6; the match to TRBD1 covers 9 bases. The CDR3 has 16 amino acids. The ends lost 6 bases at V and 0 bases at J; junction bases unmatched: 3. Germline CDR1 reads SGHAT; CDR2 reads FQNNGV. CDR3 protein: CASRGQGSSGANVLTF. The CDR3 DNA reads as TGTGCCAGCAGGGGACAGGGCAGCTCTGGGGCCAACGTCCTGACTTTC.

This clone has just a few counts. The rearrangement joins TRBV10-3 to TRBJ1-6; D is possibly TRBD1 (6 bases). The CDR3 covers 16 residues. Trimming shortened V by 0 bases and J by 5 bases, and 11 bases separated the two germline ends. Germline CDR1 reads ENHRY; CDR2 reads SYGVKD. CDR3 protein: CAISESRQVNNSPLHF. Here the CDR3 DNA reads TGTGCCATCAGTGAGTCTAGACAGGTCAATAATTCACCCCTCCACTTT.